Here is one TCR beta chain with its context. Profiling relied on immunoSEQ multiplex PCR, and the TCRdb table lists in-frame clones only, not all of them. The table records about 56,000 clones, approximately 81% of them present only once. This entry belongs to a study of blood T cell repertoires in COVID-19. Study information: Acute and convalescent COVID-19 specimens originated in the United States, Italy and Spain.

Germline V CDR1 and CDR2: SEHNR, FQNEAQ (reference sequence). This CDR3 has 13 amino acids. V lost 5 bases and J lost 4, with 11 bases in between. This chain connects TRBV7-9 to TRBJ2-5; TRBD1 might be the D (6 bases). Sequenced sample: peripheral blood. The clonotype was recovered from a woman aged 80 or older with acute or convalescent COVID-19. CDR3 loop: CASSHRALETQYF. CDR3 in DNA: TGTGCCAGCAGCCACAGGGCCTTAGAGACCCAGTACTTC.